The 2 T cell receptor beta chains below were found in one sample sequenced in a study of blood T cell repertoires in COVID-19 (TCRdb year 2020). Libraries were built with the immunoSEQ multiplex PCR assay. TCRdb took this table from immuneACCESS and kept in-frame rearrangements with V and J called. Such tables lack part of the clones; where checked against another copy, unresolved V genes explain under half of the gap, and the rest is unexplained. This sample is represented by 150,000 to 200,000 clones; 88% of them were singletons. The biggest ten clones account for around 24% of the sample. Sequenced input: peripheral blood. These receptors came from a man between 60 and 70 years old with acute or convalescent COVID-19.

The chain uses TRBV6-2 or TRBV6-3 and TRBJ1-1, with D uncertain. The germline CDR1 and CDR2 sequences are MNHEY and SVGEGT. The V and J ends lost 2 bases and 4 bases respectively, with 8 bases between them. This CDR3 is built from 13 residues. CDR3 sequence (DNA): TGTGCCAGCAGTTACGGGAGAGCCACTGAAGCTTTCTTT. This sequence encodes CASSYGRATEAFF.

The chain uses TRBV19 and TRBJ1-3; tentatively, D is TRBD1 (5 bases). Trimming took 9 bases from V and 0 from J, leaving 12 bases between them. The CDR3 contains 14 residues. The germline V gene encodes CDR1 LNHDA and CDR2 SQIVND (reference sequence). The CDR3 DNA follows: TGTGCCAGCCACCCTACAGGCTCTGGAAACACCATATATTTT. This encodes CASHPTGSGNTIYF.